The T cell receptor beta chain under discussion was sequenced for a study of shared clonotypes between healthy human individuals. Overall study findings and caveats: Around 4.7% was the fraction of naive CD4 clonotypes found shared across a few donors. Across subsets, estimated richness was generally greater for naive than for memory populations.

Adults of Caucasian background living in Nashville, Tennessee made up all donors. This clone was detected once. What it recognizes is unknown. Repertoires were generated with immunoSEQ multiplex PCR, while TCRdb's copy carries only in-frame clones and drops some. The data contain fewer than 1.8 million clones, just under 99% of them singletons. V lost 2 bases, J lost 1 base, and 8 bases lay in between. In germline, CDR1 is MNHNY, CDR2 SVGAGI (reference sequence). The CDR3 is 14 residues long. The sample consisted of naive CD4+ T cells sorted from blood. Subset in this sample: CD45RA+ positively selected. This TCR derives from a man aged 25 to 40 in good health. This chain uses TRBV6-6 with TRBJ1-1; no reliable D call. CDR3 DNA: TGTGCCAGCAGTTACCTACAAGAGAACACTGAAGCTTTCTTT. Translating gives CASSYLQENTEAFF.